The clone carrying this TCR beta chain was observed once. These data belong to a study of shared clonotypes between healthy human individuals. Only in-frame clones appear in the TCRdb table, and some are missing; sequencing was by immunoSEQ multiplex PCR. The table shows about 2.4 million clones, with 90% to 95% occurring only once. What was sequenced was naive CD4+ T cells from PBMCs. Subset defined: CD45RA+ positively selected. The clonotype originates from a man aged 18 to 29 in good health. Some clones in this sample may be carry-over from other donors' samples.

The CDR3 loop reads CASSSRRGSYEQYF. DNA for the CDR3: TGCGCCAGCAGCTCCCGGAGGGGGTCCTACGAGCAGTACTTC. The rearrangement uses TRBV5-1 and TRBJ2-7; D assignment may be TRBD1 or TRBD2 (6 bases each). This CDR3 region has 14 residues. Trimming pared 3 bases from V and 1 base from J, leaving 11 bases between. Germline values: CDR1 SGHRS, CDR2 YFSETQ.